The 21 T cell receptor beta chains below come from one sample, sequenced in a study of cytomegalovirus exposure and HLA in healthy donors. Both 60 Vbeta primers and 13 Jbeta primers went into the PCR. Clones were sequenced by immunoSEQ multiplex PCR, and TCRdb holds only the in-frame ones, with some missing. The table has some 120,000 clones, 65% to 90% seen once. The specimen was PBMCs. The receptors derive from a male donor in good health and CMV-seropositive.

The chain uses TRBV19 and TRBJ1-1, with D possibly being TRBD1 (5 bases). Germline V CDR1 and CDR2: LNHDA, SQIVND (reference sequence). Between the trimmed V and J ends, which lost 3 bases and 4 bases, there was a span of 9 bases. CDR3 length: 13 residues. The CDR3 DNA reads as TGTGCCAGTAGTATCGGACATCTCACTGAAGCTTTCTTT. Its translation is CASSIGHLTEAFF.

The CDR3 sequence: CAISDQMTGGFSYNEQFF. The CDR3 nucleotides are TGTGCCATCAGTGACCAAATGACAGGGGGTTTCTCCTACAATGAGCAGTTCTTC. The chain combines TRBV10-3 with TRBJ2-1; 9 bases are a match to TRBD1. This CDR3 comprises 18 residues. The germline gives CDR1 ENHRY, CDR2 SYGVKD. V shed 3 bases, J shed 0 bases, and the junction held 9 bases outside the gene matches.

About this clone: An end of the junction differs from the germline gene, which may be a read error. The genes are TRBV7-9 and TRBJ1-4; D is ambiguous. Germline values: CDR1 SEHNR, CDR2 FQNEAQ (reference sequence). This CDR3 comprises 12 residues. CDR3 DNA: TGTTCCAGCAGCCGGCCGGGAGAAAAACTGTTTTTT. It codes for CSSSRPGEKLFF.

J is TRBJ2-5 and V is TRBV28; no firm D call. Per germline, CDR1 MDHEN and CDR2 SYDVKM. CDR3 length equals 15 residues. Trimming stripped 6 bases from V and 0 bases from J, with 14 bases between. CDR3 in amino acids: CASSLRATYQETQYF. The CDR3 DNA is TGTGCCAGCAGCTTACGAGCCACGTACCAAGAGACCCAGTACTTC.

The table lists this clone with a few counts. The V and J genes are TRBV23-1 and TRBJ2-1; D possibly corresponds to TRBD1 (5 bases). TRBV23-1 is sorted into the ORF group, with uncertain function. The germline V and J ends were trimmed by 6 bases and 4 bases, with 13 bases remaining between them. The CDR3 totals 14 residues. As DNA, the CDR3 is TGCGCCAGCAGCCCCACGCAGGGATACAATGAGCAGTTCTTC. Its translation: CASSPTQGYNEQFF.

The rearrangement joins TRBV6-1 to TRBJ2-7, with D possibly TRBD2 on 6 matching bases. Germline V gene sequence: CDR1 MNHNS, CDR2 SASEGT. The CDR3 extends over 15 amino acids. V was clipped by 2 bases and J by 6 bases, with 17 bases between them. This CDR3 reads CASSEWGGGSAEQYF. CDR3 sequence (DNA): TGTGCCAGCAGTGAATGGGGTGGGGGGTCGGCCGAGCAGTACTTC.

The chain uses TRBV9 and TRBJ2-5; TRBD1 might be the D (6 bases). This CDR3 contains 15 residues. V gave up 0 bases and J gave up 5 bases, with 14 bases separating them. From germline, CDR1 is SGDLS and CDR2 YYNGEE. CDR3 sequence reads: CASSVDYLGAETQYF. CDR3 DNA sequence: TGTGCCAGCAGCGTAGATTATCTGGGGGCGGAGACCCAGTACTTC. Looking up the rest from reference TRBV9 and TRBJ2-5 gives the full variable domain: DSGVTQTPKHLITATGQRVTLRCSPRSGDLSVYWYQQSLDQGLQFLIQYYNGEERAKGNILERFSAQQFPDLHSELNLSSLELGDSALYFCASSVDYLGAETQYFGPGTRLLVL.

This sequence joins TRBV2 and TRBJ2-7, with 7 bases identical to TRBD1. The CDR3 has 13 residues. Germline V gene lookup returns CDR1 SNHLY and CDR2 FYNNEI. V dropped 4 bases and J dropped 6; count of bases not matched to a gene: 6. CDR3 DNA: TGTGCCAGCAGTGTAGGGGGCTTGACCGAGCAGTACTTC. It specifies CASSVGGLTEQYF.

The gene calls are TRBV9 and TRBJ2-2; D might be TRBD2 (6 bases). The CDR3 extends over 15 amino acids. Trimming stripped 4 bases from V and 0 bases from J, with 10 bases between. CDR1 and CDR2 from the germline V gene are SGDLS and YYNGEE. CDR3 in amino acids: CASSLGTANTGELFF. In DNA, the CDR3 is TGTGCCAGCAGCTTAGGGACTGCGAACACCGGGGAGCTGTTTTTT.

The rearrangement links TRBV27 to TRBJ2-7; 13 nucleotides match TRBD2. With V trimmed by 2 bases and J by 3 bases, 4 bases remained unmatched. Germline V gene sequence: CDR1 MNHEY, CDR2 SMNVEV (reference sequence). This CDR3 is built from 16 residues. DNA of the CDR3: TGTGCCAGCAGTTTAAGGGGACTAGCGGGGTTCTACGAGCAGTACTTC. Its protein is CASSLRGLAGFYEQYF.

The chain carries TRBV9 and TRBJ2-6; D remains unclear. The length of the CDR3 is 16 residues. V was shortened by 0 bases and J by 3 bases, with 10 bases between the two germline ends. Looked up from germline, CDR1 is SGDLS and CDR2 is YYNGEE. CDR3 amino acids: CASSVGSSHGANVLTF. As DNA, the CDR3 is TGTGCCAGCAGCGTAGGAAGTAGCCATGGGGCCAACGTCCTGACTTTC.

The CDR3 DNA reads TGTGCCAGCACCCTCCCGCCGGGGAATTCACCCCTCCACTTT. It is translated as CASTLPPGNSPLHF. The chain employs TRBV28 and TRBJ1-6; D gene ambiguous. Trimming removed 7 bases from V and 7 bases from J, with 14 bases in between. The length of the CDR3 is 14 residues. The germline V gene has CDR1 MDHEN and CDR2 SYDVKM.

The V call is TRBV27, the J call TRBJ1-2; 8 bases map to TRBD1. Germline loops: CDR1 MNHEY, CDR2 SMNVEV (reference sequence). The CDR3 is 16 residues long. Trimming cost V 7 bases and J 5 bases; bases outside gene matches: 15. CDR3 DNA: TGTGCCAGCACCCCAGGGGGCGGCGGAGGCTCATATGGCTACACCTTC. It yields the protein CASTPGGGGGSYGYTF.

The chain is built from TRBV5-1 and TRBJ2-5; maybe TRBD1 (6 bases). Matching the DNA end better, TRBJ2-7 makes the J call doubtful. This CDR3 contains 15 residues. Germline V gene sequence: CDR1 SGHRS, CDR2 YFSETQ. The CDR3 loop reads CASSLGTGTPYEQYF. CDR3 nucleotide sequence: TGCGCCAGCAGCTTGGGCACCGGGACACCTTACGAGCAGTACTTC.

The V call is TRBV20-1, the J call TRBJ2-1, with TRBD2 matching over 10 bases. The CDR3 contains 11 residues. Germline trimming cut 6 bases from V and 12 bases from J; bases unmatched to any gene: 5. The germline V gene has CDR1 DFQATT and CDR2 SNEGSKA (reference sequence). The CDR3 is CSALAGVGQFF. The CDR3 bases are TGCAGTGCCCTAGCGGGAGTCGGGCAGTTCTTC.

The J gene is TRBJ2-1, the V gene TRBV6-5; TRBD1 is a possible D gene (5 bases). The CDR3 length is 13 residues. Trimming took off 2 bases at V and 5 bases at J, with 7 bases between the two ends. Per the germline V gene, CDR1 is MNHEY and CDR2 is SVGAGI. The CDR3 region is CASSYGANNEQFF. The CDR3 DNA follows: TGTGCCAGCAGTTACGGGGCAAACAATGAGCAGTTCTTC.

This chain joins TRBV28 and TRBJ1-2; 8 bases fit TRBD1. The germline CDR1 and CDR2 sequences are MDHEN and SYDVKM. The length of the CDR3 is 15 residues. V was clipped by 5 bases and J by 0 bases; unmatched bases: 5. This CDR3 is CASSPQDRANYGYTF. The CDR3 DNA reads TGTGCCAGCAGTCCCCAGGACAGGGCTAACTATGGCTACACCTTC.

This chain uses TRBV28 with TRBJ1-2; D unresolved. Germline CDR1 MDHEN, CDR2 SYDVKM. This CDR3 comprises 16 residues. V lost 5 bases and J lost 4, with 20 bases in between. The CDR3 region has the DNA TGTGCCAGCAGTCCGCTTATCCCTGGCTCAGGCTATGGCTACACCTTC. This gives the protein CASSPLIPGSGYGYTF.

Here the CDR3 reads CASSRTSGYNEQFF. The DNA of the CDR3 is TGTGCCAGTAGTAGGACTAGCGGGTACAATGAGCAGTTCTTC. The V gene is TRBV19, the J gene TRBJ2-1, with 11 nucleotides matching TRBD2. The CDR3 is made up of 14 amino acids. With 4 bases clipped from V and 4 bases from J, the junction kept 0 bases outside the gene matches. Germline-derived CDR1 and CDR2 are LNHDA and SQIVND (reference sequence).

J is TRBJ2-6 and V is TRBV4-3, with D possibly being TRBD2 (6 bases). CDR1 is LGHNA and CDR2 is YSLEER in the germline V gene. Trimming took 0 bases from V and 3 from J, leaving 12 bases between them. The CDR3 spans 17 residues. The CDR3 protein is CASSQDIAAGGANVLTF. The CDR3 DNA sequence: TGCGCCAGCAGCCAAGACATAGCGGCAGGTGGGGCCAACGTCCTGACTTTC.

This clone was picked up a small number of times. The chain employs TRBV6-5 and TRBJ2-5; D remains ambiguous. Germline V gene sequence: CDR1 MNHEY, CDR2 SVGAGI. Trimming removed 7 bases from V and 2 bases from J, with 11 bases in between. CDR3 length: 13 amino acids. The CDR3 bases are TGTGCCAGCAAGGCTAGTCCTCAAGAGACCCAGTACTTC. Its protein product is CASKASPQETQYF.